The T cell receptor (beta chain) under discussion was sequenced for a study of CD8+CD57+ T cells in acquired aplastic anemia. Findings and limits, study-wide: No significant difference in CD8+ Simpson's diversity was found between patients and controls.

The CDR3 length is 14 residues. Trimming removed 6 bases from V and 2 bases from J, with 14 bases in between. This clonotype has just one count. Its antigen is undetermined. Profiling that covered TCR beta VDJ and CDR3 relied on genomic DNA as its template. TCRdb called the reads again in MiXCR, with one record for every CDR3 protein. The table has under 40,000 distinct CDR3 sequences, more than 65% seen once. V is TRBV12-3 or TRBV12-4 and J is TRBJ2-7; D assignment may be TRBD1 or TRBD2 (5 bases each). Sequencing was performed on sorted CD4+, CD8+, or CD8+CD57+ T cells (not recorded which) from PBMCs. The receptor was isolated from a human donor in good health, serving as a control. The CDR3 coding sequence is TGTGCCAGCAGCTCGGGACGGATAACCTACGAGCAGTACTTC. It specifies CASSSGRITYEQYF.